This T cell receptor (beta chain) emerged from a study of a mutant IDH1 vaccine in newly diagnosed glioma. Across the whole study: Standard pretreatment was either radiotherapy, temozolomide, or, for most, radiochemotherapy with temozolomide.

The table came from immunoSEQ multiplex PCR; TCRdb's copy has only in-frame clones and leaves some out. The sample contains around 54,000 clones, about 82% of which appear only once. The CDR3 loop spans 13 amino acids. Deletions cut 2 bases from V and 3 bases from J, with 7 bases between. Germline V gene data show CDR1 as KGHSH and CDR2 as LQKENI. Time point: baseline, week 1 (first vaccination visit). Treatment meaning: pre-vaccination baseline after standard-of-care therapy. The clonotype was recovered from a man aged 18 to 35 with glioma. This rearrangement joins TRBV18 to TRBJ2-5; D call uncertain. The sample was PBMCs, taken from a glioma patient treated with radiotherapy, temozolomide or both. CDR3 region: CASSPYPEETQYF. In nucleotides, the CDR3 is TGTGCCAGCTCACCATACCCAGAAGAGACCCAGTACTTC.